This T cell receptor (beta chain) is from a study of vaccination and CD4 T cells after COVID-19. Study context: Post-COVID draws came a median around 100 days after diagnosis (range 35 to 161).

An Oncomine TCR Beta short-read assay was used to sequence the DNA from cultured CD4+ T cells. TCRdb called the PCR reads again in MiXCR, with one record for every CDR3 protein. Here the sample spans roughly 14,000 distinct CDR3 sequences, around three fifths being singletons. The CDR3 spans 17 residues. Germline CDR1 and CDR2: DFQATT and SNEGSKA (reference sequence). V shed 0 bases, J shed 4 bases, and the junction held 8 bases outside the gene matches. This clonotype was counted between two and nine times. As yet, its antigen is unknown. Described treatment: approximately nine-day PBMC culture with coronavirus spike peptide pools or control peptides (ViraFEST assay).

The sequenced sample was CD4+ T cells from blood, cultured in vitro. The chain employs TRBV20-1 and TRBJ2-2; 10 nucleotides agree with TRBD2. The source of this sequence is a human donor who had recovered from COVID-19. The chain's CDR3 is CSARDQLAGAGTGELFF. For the CDR3, the DNA is TGCAGTGCTAGAGATCAGCTAGCGGGAGCCGGCACCGGGGAGCTGTTTTTT.